This T cell receptor (beta chain) was sequenced for a study of CD8 T cells in ankylosing spondylitis. Study results and limitations: In the blood and synovial fluid of reactive arthritis, some motif variants had been previously reported.

This CDR3 has 14 amino acids. V dropped 4 bases and J dropped 2; count of bases not matched to a gene: 4. Germline V lookup: CDR1 LGHNA, CDR2 YNFKEQ. TCRdb reprocessed the 5' RACE reads with MiXCR, giving one entry per CDR3 protein. Of 150,000 to 200,000 distinct CDR3 sequences in the sample, over 15% were seen once. This clonotype was seen many times. Its antigen is unidentified. The rearrangement uses TRBV4-2 and TRBJ2-5; 7 bases fit TRBD1. The sequenced sample was blood, either unsorted or a sorted T cell fraction (not recorded which). This clonotype originated in a male donor aged 5-30 years with ankylosing spondylitis or in good health (not recorded which). The CDR3 DNA sequence: TGTGCCAGCAGCCCCACAGGGGAGCAAGAGACCCAGTACTTC. Translation: CASSPTGEQETQYF.